What follows is one T cell receptor (beta chain) and its context. This entry comes from a study of T-cell reconstitution after alpha-beta-depleted transplantation in children. Unique molecular identifiers were incorporated during preparation of the TCRbeta library. TCRdb analysed the PCR reads with MiXCR anew, one entry per CDR3 protein. Of roughly 500,000 distinct CDR3 sequences in the sample, approximately 32% were seen once. The V gene's germline CDR1 is KGHSH and CDR2 LQKENI. Deletions cut 0 bases from V and 0 bases from J, with 11 bases between. The CDR3 runs 16 residues. Source: PBMCs from the stem cell graft donor, taken from the stem cell graft. This clonotype originated in a human donor who donated a stem cell graft to a child with aplastic anemia. The V gene is TRBV18, the J gene TRBJ1-1; D remains unclear. This CDR3 is CASSPPSPTVNTEAFF. The CDR3 DNA follows: TGTGCCAGCTCACCACCGTCGCCCACGGTGAACACTGAAGCTTTCTTT.